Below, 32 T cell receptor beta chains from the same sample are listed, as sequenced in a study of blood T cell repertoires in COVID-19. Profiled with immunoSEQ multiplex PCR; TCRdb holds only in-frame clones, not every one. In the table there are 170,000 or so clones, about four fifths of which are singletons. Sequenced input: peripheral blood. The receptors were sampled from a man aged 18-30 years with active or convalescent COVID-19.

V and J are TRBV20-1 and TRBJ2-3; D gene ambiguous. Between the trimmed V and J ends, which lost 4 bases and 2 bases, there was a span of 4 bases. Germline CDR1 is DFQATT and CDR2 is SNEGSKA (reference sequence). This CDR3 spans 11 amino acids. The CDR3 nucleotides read TGCAGTGCTACTTCCACAGATACGCAGTATTTT. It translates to CSATSTDTQYF.

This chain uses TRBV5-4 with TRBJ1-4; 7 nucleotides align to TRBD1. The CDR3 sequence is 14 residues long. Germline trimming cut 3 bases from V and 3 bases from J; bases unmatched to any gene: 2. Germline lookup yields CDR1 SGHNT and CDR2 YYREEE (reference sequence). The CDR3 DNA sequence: TGTGCCAGCAGCTGGGGACAGCCTAATGAAAAACTGTTTTTT. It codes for CASSWGQPNEKLFF.

The CDR3 spells CASSQELAVSYEQYF. For the CDR3, the DNA is TGCGCCAGCAGCCAAGAACTAGCGGTAAGCTACGAGCAGTACTTC. The chain has TRBV4-1 and TRBJ2-7; 8 bases agree with TRBD2. The V gene end was trimmed by 0 bases and the J gene end by 3 bases; junction bases not matched to a gene: 4. The CDR3 covers 15 residues. Germline lookup yields CDR1 MGHRA and CDR2 YSYEKL.

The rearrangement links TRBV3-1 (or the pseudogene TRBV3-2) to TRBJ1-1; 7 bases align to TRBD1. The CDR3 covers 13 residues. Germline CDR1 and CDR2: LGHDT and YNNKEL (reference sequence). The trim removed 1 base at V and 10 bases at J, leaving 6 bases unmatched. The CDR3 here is CASSQAGQRGAFF. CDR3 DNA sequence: TGTGCCAGCAGCCAAGCGGGACAGCGCGGAGCTTTCTTT.

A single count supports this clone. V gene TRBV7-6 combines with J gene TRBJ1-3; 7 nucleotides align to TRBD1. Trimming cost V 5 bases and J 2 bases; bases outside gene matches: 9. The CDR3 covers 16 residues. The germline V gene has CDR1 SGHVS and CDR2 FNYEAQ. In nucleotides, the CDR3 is TGTGCCAGCAGCGAAGGGACGGGGACAGCTGGAAACACCATATATTTT. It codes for CASSEGTGTAGNTIYF.

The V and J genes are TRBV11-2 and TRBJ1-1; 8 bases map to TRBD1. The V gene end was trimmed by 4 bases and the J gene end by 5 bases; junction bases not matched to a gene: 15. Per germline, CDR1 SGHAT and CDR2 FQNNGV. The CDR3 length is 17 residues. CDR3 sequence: CASSSYRGAFGGTEAFF. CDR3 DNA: TGTGCCAGCAGCTCGTACAGGGGGGCCTTCGGCGGAACTGAAGCTTTCTTT.

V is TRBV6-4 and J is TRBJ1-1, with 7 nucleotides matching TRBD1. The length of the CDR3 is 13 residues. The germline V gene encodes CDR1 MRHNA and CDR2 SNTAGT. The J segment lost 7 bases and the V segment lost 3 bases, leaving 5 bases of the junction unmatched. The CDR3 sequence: CASSEHRGGEAFF. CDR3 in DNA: TGTGCCAGCAGTGAGCACAGGGGAGGTGAAGCTTTCTTT.

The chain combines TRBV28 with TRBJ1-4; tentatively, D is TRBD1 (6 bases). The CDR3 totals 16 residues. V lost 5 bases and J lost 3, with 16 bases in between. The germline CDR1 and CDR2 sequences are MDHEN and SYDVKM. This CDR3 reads CASSAGVRQANEKLFF. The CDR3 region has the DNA TGTGCCAGCAGTGCTGGCGTCCGACAGGCTAATGAAAAACTGTTTTTT.

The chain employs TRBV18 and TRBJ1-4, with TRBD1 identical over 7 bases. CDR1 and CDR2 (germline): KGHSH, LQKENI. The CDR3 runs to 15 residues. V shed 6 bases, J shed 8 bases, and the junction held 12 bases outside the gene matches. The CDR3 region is CASSPQTGSGEKLFF. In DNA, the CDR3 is TGTGCCAGCTCGCCTCAGACAGGGAGCGGAGAAAAACTGTTTTTT.

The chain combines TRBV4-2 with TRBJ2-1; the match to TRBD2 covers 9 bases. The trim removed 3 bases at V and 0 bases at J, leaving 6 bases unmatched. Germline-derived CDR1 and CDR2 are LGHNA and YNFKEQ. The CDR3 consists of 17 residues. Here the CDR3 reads CASSQGRAGGSYNEQFF. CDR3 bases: TGTGCCAGCAGCCAGGGCCGAGCGGGGGGCTCCTACAATGAGCAGTTCTTC.

CDR3 residues: CASSIHREYGYTF. CDR3 in DNA: TGTGCCAGTAGTATACACAGGGAGTATGGCTACACCTTC. The V call is TRBV19, the J call TRBJ1-2; D perhaps matches TRBD1 (6 bases). The CDR3 consists of 13 residues. Germline CDR1 LNHDA, CDR2 SQIVND (reference sequence). The V end lost 2 bases, the J end lost 5 bases, and 9 bases lay between the germline ends.

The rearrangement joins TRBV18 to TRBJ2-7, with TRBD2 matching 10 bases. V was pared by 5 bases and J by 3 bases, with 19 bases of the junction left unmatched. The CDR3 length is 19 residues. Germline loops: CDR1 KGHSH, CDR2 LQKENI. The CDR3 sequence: CASSSGTGLLAGKNYEQYF. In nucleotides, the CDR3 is TGTGCCAGCTCATCAGGGACAGGATTACTAGCGGGGAAAAACTACGAGCAGTACTTC.

The CDR3 spells CASSTSGTGGGGTEAFF. CDR3 bases: TGTGCCAGTAGTACCTCCGGGACAGGGGGCGGAGGGACTGAAGCTTTCTTT. This chain uses TRBV19 with TRBJ1-1, with 12 nucleotides matching TRBD1. The germline V gene has CDR1 LNHDA and CDR2 SQIVND (reference sequence). Trimming took 4 bases from V and 5 from J; bases not matched to a gene: 11. The length of the CDR3 is 17 residues. Variable domain in full (rest from reference TRBV19 and TRBJ1-1): DGGITQSPKYLFRKEGQNVTLSCEQNLNHDAMYWYRQDPGQGLRLIYYSQIVNDFQKGDIAEGYSVSREKKESFPLTVTSAQKNPTAFYLCASSTSGTGGGGTEAFFGQGTRLTVV.

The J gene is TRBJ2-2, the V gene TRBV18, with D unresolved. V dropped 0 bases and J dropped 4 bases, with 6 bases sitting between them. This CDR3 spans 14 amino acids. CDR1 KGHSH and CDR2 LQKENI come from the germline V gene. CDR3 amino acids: CASSPPFGTGELFF. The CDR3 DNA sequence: TGTGCCAGCTCACCACCCTTCGGCACCGGGGAGCTGTTTTTT.

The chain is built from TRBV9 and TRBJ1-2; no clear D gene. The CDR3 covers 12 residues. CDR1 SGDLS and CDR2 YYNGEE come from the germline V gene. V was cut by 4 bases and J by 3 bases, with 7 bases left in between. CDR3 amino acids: CASSRFDYGYTF. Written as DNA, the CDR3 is TGTGCCAGCAGCCGTTTTGACTATGGCTACACCTTC.

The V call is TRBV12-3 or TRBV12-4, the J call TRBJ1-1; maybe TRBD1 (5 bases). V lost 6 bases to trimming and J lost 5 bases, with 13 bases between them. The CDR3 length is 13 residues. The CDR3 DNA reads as TGTGCCAGCAGCCACAGGACGAATACTGAAGCTTTCTTT. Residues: CASSHRTNTEAFF.

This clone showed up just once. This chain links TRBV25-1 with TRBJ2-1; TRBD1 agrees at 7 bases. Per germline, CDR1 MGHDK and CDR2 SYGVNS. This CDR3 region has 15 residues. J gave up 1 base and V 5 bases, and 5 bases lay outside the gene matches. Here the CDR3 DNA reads TGTGCCAGCAGTCCCCGGGACAGATCCTACAATGAGCAGTTCTTC. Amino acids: CASSPRDRSYNEQFF. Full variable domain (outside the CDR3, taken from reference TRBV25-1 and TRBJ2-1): EADIYQTPRYLVIGTGKKITLECSQTMGHDKMYWYQQDPGMELHLIHYSYGVNSTEKGDLSSESTVSRIRTEHFPLTLESARPSHTSQYLCASSPRDRSYNEQFFGPGTRLTVL.

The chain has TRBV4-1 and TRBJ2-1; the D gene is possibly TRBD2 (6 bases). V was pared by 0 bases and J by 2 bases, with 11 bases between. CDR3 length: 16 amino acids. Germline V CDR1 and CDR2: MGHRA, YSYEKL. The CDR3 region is CASSQEGDSTYNEQFF. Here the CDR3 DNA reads TGCGCCAGCAGCCAAGAGGGGGACTCGACCTACAATGAGCAGTTCTTC.

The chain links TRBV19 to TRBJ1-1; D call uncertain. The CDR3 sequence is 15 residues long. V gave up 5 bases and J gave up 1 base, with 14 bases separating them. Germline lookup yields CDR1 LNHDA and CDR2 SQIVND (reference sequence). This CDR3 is CASSPRRGRNTEAFF. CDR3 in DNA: TGTGCCAGTAGTCCCCGACGAGGAAGGAACACTGAAGCTTTCTTT.

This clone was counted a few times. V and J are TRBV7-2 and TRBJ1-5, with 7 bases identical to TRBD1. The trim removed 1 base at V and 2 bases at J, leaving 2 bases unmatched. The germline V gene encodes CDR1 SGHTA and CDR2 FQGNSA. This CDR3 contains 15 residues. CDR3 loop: CASSLVQGRNQPQHF. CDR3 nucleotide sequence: TGTGCCAGCAGCTTAGTACAGGGGCGCAATCAGCCCCAGCATTTT.

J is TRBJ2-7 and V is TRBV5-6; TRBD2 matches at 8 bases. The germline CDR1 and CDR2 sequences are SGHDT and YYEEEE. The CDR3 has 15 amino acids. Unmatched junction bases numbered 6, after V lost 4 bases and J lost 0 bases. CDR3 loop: CASSLPGLDSYEQYF. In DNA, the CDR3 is TGTGCCAGCAGCCTACCGGGACTAGACTCCTACGAGCAGTACTTC.

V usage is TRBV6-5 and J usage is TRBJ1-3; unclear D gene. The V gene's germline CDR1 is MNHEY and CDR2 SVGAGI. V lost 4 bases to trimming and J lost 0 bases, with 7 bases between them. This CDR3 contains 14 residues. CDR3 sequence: CASSSSSSGNTIYF. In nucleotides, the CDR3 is TGTGCCAGCAGTTCCTCGAGCTCTGGAAACACCATATATTTT.

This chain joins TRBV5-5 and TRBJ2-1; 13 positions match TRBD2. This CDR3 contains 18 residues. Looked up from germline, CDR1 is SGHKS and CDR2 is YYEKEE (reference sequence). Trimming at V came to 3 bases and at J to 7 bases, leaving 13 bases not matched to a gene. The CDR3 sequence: CASSSLPGGTSGVNEQFF. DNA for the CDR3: TGTGCCAGCAGCTCCCTCCCCGGGGGGACTAGCGGGGTAAATGAGCAGTTCTTC.

CDR3 bases: TGCGCCAGCAGCTTGCCACAGAACACTGAAGCTTTCTTT. The encoded protein is CASSLPQNTEAFF. The chain has TRBV5-1 and TRBJ1-1, with unresolved D. The CDR3 has 13 amino acids. The germline CDR1 and CDR2 sequences are SGHRS and YFSETQ. The V and J ends lost 1 base and 1 base respectively, with 5 bases between them. The entire variable domain, with the rest obtained from reference TRBV5-1 and TRBJ1-1, is as follows: KAGVTQTPRYLIKTRGQQVTLSCSPISGHRSVSWYQQTPGQGLQFLFEYFSETQRNKGNFPGRFSGRQFSNSRSEMNVSTLELGDSALYLCASSLPQNTEAFFGQGTRLTVV.

In DNA form, the CDR3 reads TGTGCCAGCAGTTCGGCGGGGAATCGAAGGTCCTACAATGAGCAGTTCTTC. This translates into CASSSAGNRRSYNEQFF. The chain joins TRBV7-2 to TRBJ2-1; tentative D call: TRBD2 (6 bases). Trimming removed 6 bases from V and 1 base from J, with 19 bases in between. Germline CDR1 is SGHTA and CDR2 is FQGNSA. This CDR3 has 17 amino acids.

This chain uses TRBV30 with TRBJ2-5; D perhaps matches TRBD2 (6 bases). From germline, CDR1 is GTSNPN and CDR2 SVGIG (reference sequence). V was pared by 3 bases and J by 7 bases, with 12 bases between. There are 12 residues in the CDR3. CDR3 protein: CAWSGGVATQYF. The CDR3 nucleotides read TGTGCCTGGAGCGGCGGGGTCGCGACCCAGTACTTC.

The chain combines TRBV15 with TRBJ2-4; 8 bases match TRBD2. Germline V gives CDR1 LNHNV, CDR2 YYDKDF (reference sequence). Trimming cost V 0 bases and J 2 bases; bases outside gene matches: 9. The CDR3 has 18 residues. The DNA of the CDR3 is TGTGCCACCAGCAGAGATGTTGGGGCGGGGGGTACCAAAAACATTCAGTACTTC. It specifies CATSRDVGAGGTKNIQYF.

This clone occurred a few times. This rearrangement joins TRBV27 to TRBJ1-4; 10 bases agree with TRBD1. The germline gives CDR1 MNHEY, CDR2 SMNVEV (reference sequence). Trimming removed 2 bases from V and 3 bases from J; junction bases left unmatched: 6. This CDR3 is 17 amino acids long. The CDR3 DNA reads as TGTGCCAGCAGTTTAGGGGGACAGGGGAAGGCTAATGAAAAACTGTTTTTT. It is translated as CASSLGGQGKANEKLFF.

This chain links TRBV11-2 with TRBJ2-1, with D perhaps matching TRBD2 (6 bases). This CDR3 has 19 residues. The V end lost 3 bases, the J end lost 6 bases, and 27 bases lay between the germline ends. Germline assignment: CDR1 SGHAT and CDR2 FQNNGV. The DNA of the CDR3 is TGTGCCAGCAGCTTGGCTTACTTCCAGGAGGGCCTTGGAACCAATGAGCAGTTCTTC. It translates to CASSLAYFQEGLGTNEQFF.

This chain's CDR3 is CSVSRRGVQETQYF. In nucleotides, the CDR3 is TGCAGCGTTTCCAGGCGGGGCGTTCAAGAGACCCAGTACTTC. The chain employs TRBV29-1 and TRBJ2-5, with D possibly TRBD2 on 6 matching bases. The length of the CDR3 is 14 residues. Deletions cut 5 bases from V and 2 bases from J, with 15 bases between. Germline V gene lookup returns CDR1 SQVTM and CDR2 ANQGSEA.

CDR3 bases: TGTGCCAGCAGCGGATCGACAGGGGGCGGCTACACCTTC. Translated, it gives CASSGSTGGGYTF. The V gene is TRBV5-4, the J gene TRBJ1-2, with 10 bases fitting TRBD1. V was pared by 4 bases and J by 8 bases, with 5 bases of the junction left unmatched. The CDR3 has 13 residues. Germline CDR1 SGHNT, CDR2 YYREEE (reference sequence).

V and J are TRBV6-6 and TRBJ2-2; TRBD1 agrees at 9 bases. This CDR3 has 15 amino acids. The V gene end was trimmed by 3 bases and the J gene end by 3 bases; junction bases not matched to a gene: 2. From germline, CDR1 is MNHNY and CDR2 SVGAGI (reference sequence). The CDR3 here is CASSYTGGDTGELFF. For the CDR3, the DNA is TGTGCCAGCAGTTATACAGGGGGCGACACCGGGGAGCTGTTTTTT.